The TCR beta chain under discussion was sequenced for a study of blood T cell repertoires in COVID-19. Study context: T cells, B-cell-depleted T cells, or PBMCs provided the cDNA or gDNA that served as material.

Methods used by the authors: Quantification of nucleated cells was approximated via reference gene primer amplification. TCRdb's table, derived via immunoSEQ multiplex PCR, lists solely in-frame clones and lacks some. That table gives V, J and clone size, and the DNA gave D and trimming. The sample includes 200,000 to 250,000 clones, around 88% of them seen just once. The sample comprised peripheral blood. This TCR came from a man younger than 35 with active or convalescent COVID-19.

CDR3 DNA sequence: TGTGCCAGCAGCCGGGGGGGGACGAACACCGGGGAGCTGTTTTTT. Translating gives CASSRGGTNTGELFF. The V gene is TRBV9, the J gene TRBJ2-2; TRBD2 matches 8 bases. The CDR3 is 15 amino acids. J lost 0 bases, V lost 4 bases, and 2 bases had no gene match. Germline CDR1 and CDR2: SGDLS and YYNGEE. The whole variable domain, remainder taken from reference TRBV9 and TRBJ2-2, is DSGVTQTPKHLITATGQRVTLRCSPRSGDLSVYWYQQSLDQGLQFLIQYYNGEERAKGNILERFSAQQFPDLHSELNLSSLELGDSALYFCASSRGGTNTGELFFGEGSRLTVL.